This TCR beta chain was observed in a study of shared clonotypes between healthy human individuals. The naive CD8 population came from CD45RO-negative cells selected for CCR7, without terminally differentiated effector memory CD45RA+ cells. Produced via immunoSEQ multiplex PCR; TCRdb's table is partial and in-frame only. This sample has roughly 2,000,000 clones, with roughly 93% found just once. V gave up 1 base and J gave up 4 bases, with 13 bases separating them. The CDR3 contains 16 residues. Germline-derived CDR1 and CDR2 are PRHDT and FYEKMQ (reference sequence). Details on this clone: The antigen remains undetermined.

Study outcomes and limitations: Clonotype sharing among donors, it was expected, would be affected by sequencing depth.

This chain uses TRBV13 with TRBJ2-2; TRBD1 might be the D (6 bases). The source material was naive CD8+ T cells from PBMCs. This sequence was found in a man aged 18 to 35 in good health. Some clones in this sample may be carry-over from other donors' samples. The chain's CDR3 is CASSLELGHSTGELFF. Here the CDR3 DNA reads TGTGCCAGCAGCTTAGAATTGGGACATAGCACCGGGGAGCTGTTTTTT. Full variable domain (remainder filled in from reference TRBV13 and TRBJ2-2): AAGVIQSPRHLIKEKRETATLKCYPIPRHDTVYWYQQGPGQDPQFLISFYEKMQSDKGSIPDRFSAQQFSDYHSELNMSSLELGDSALYFCASSLELGHSTGELFFGEGSRLTVL.